The rows below give T cell receptor beta chains drawn from one sample of a study of CD8 T cells in Susac syndrome. TCRdb reanalysed the immunoSEQ multiplex PCR reads using MiXCR and keeps one entry per CDR3 protein. The sample lists about 300,000 distinct CDR3 sequences; 89% were seen once. Material for sequencing was CD8+ T cells from PBMCs. These receptors all stem from a human donor with multiple sclerosis. Both conserved end residues are part of each CDR3. A D gene is named only where the DNA matches it firmly. Part of the rows lack a size; the others show once, few, many or a class for expanded clones.

V gene: TRBV19
clone size: NA
J gene: TRBJ1-2
D gene: TRBD1
CDR3 DNA: TGTGCCAGTAGTATCGGAAGGGACAGACTTTATGGCTACACCTTC
CDR3 protein: CASSIGRDRLYGYTF

V gene: TRBV28
clone size: NA
J gene: TRBJ2-3
D gene: NA
CDR3 DNA: TGTGCCAGCGGTCGCGAGACTACTAGCACAGATACGCAGTATTTT
CDR3 protein: CASGRETTSTDTQYF

V gene: TRBV3-1
clone size: NA
J gene: TRBJ2-1
D gene: TRBD2
CDR3 DNA: TGTGCCAGCAGCCTCCTTAGCGGGGGGATTCACAATGAGCAGTTCTTC
CDR3 protein: CASSLLSGGIHNEQFF

V gene: TRBV28
clone size: NA
J gene: TRBJ2-7
D gene: NA
CDR3 DNA: TGTGCCAGCAGTTCCCCGGTCACCAGGGGCTCCTACGAGCAGTACTTC
CDR3 protein: CASSSPVTRGSYEQYF

V gene: TRBV2
clone size: NA
J gene: TRBJ2-7
D gene: NA
CDR3 DNA: TGTGCCAGCTTGGGGGCGGGCTACGAGCAGTACTTC
CDR3 protein: CASLGAGYEQYF

V gene: TRBV2
clone size: NA
J gene: TRBJ2-3
D gene: NA
CDR3 DNA: TGTGCCAGCGGGAATATTATGGATACGGATACGCAGTATTTT
CDR3 protein: CASGNIMDTDTQYF

V gene: TRBV3-1
clone size: NA
J gene: TRBJ1-1
D gene: NA
CDR3 DNA: TGTGCCAGCAGCCAAGTCCCCCCCGACACCCCCATCACTGAAGCTTTCTTT
CDR3 protein: CASSQVPPDTPITEAFF

V gene: TRBV20-1
clone size: NA
J gene: TRBJ2-3
D gene: NA
CDR3 DNA: TGCAGTGCTAACCCGCCACTCCGGGCCTCCGTCACAGATACGCAGTATTTT
CDR3 protein: CSANPPLRASVTDTQYF

V gene: TRBV2
clone size: NA
J gene: TRBJ1-2
D gene: NA
CDR3 DNA: TGTGCCAGCAGTGATGGAGGGGACGATGGCTACACCTTC
CDR3 protein: CASSDGGDDGYTF

V gene: TRBV11-2
clone size: NA
J gene: TRBJ2-7
D gene: NA
CDR3 DNA: TGTGCCAGCAGCCTCCCTCACGAGCAGTACTTC
CDR3 protein: CASSLPHEQYF

V gene: TRBV4-3
clone size: NA
J gene: TRBJ1-2
D gene: NA
CDR3 DNA: TGCGCCAGCAGCCAAGTAGGGGCAGCTATGAACTATGGCTACACCTTC
CDR3 protein: CASSQVGAAMNYGYTF

V gene: TRBV4-3
clone size: NA
J gene: TRBJ2-5
D gene: TRBD1
CDR3 DNA: TGCGCCAGCAGCCTTTCGGGGACAGGGTTGGCAAAGCAAGAGACCCAGTACTTC
CDR3 protein: CASSLSGTGLAKQETQYF

V gene: TRBV19
clone size: once
J gene: TRBJ2-7
D gene: TRBD1
CDR3 DNA: TGTGCCAGTAGTAGGACAGGGGCCAGCTACGAGCAGTACTTC
CDR3 protein: CASSRTGASYEQYF

V gene: TRBV23-1
clone size: NA
J gene: TRBJ2-2
D gene: NA
CDR3 DNA: TGCGCCAGCAGTCAGTTGGGACAGCTCCGGGACTCAACCCTACCCGGTCCCGGGGAGCTGTTTTTT
CDR3 protein: CASSQLGQLRDSTLPGPGELFF

V gene: TRBV20-1
clone size: NA
J gene: TRBJ2-7
D gene: TRBD2
CDR3 DNA: TGCAGTGCTAGAGAACTAGCGGGGAGCTCCTACGAGCAGTACTTC
CDR3 protein: CSARELAGSSYEQYF

V gene: TRBV30
clone size: NA
J gene: TRBJ2-1
D gene: TRBD1
CDR3 DNA: TGTGCCTGGAGTGGGATCGACCGACAGGGGGCCTTCTACAATGAGCAGTTCTTC
CDR3 protein: CAWSGIDRQGAFYNEQFF

V gene: TRBV12-3/TRBV12-4
clone size: NA
J gene: TRBJ2-3
D gene: TRBD2
CDR3 DNA: TGTGCCAGCAGTCCGGGACTAGCGACAGATACGCAGTATTTT
CDR3 protein: CASSPGLATDTQYF

V gene: TRBV19
clone size: NA
J gene: TRBJ2-7
D gene: NA
CDR3 DNA: TGTGCCAGTAGTGAGAACGGCTACGAGCAGTACTTC
CDR3 protein: CASSENGYEQYF

V gene: TRBV5-4
clone size: NA
J gene: TRBJ1-1
D gene: TRBD1
CDR3 DNA: TGTGCCAGCAGCCTAGGACAGGACACTGAAGCTTTCTTT
CDR3 protein: CASSLGQDTEAFF

V gene: TRBV15
clone size: NA
J gene: TRBJ2-7
D gene: TRBD2
CDR3 DNA: TGTGCCACCAGCAGGGCCGCTAGCGGGGGCCCCAGGAACGAGCAGTACTTC
CDR3 protein: CATSRAASGGPRNEQYF

V gene: TRBV20-1
clone size: NA
J gene: TRBJ1-6
D gene: NA
CDR3 DNA: TGCAGTGCTGGGAACCTGCATATTCCCTATAATTCACCCCTCCACTTT
CDR3 protein: CSAGNLHIPYNSPLHF

V gene: TRBV11-1
clone size: NA
J gene: TRBJ2-1
D gene: NA
CDR3 DNA: TGTGCCAGCAGCCCCAACGGGCCCTACAATGAGCAGTTCTTC
CDR3 protein: CASSPNGPYNEQFF

V gene: TRBV12-3/TRBV12-4
clone size: NA
J gene: TRBJ2-7
D gene: NA
CDR3 DNA: TGTGCCAGCAGTCCGGGGGTTTTGGGGGAGCAGTACTTC
CDR3 protein: CASSPGVLGEQYF

V gene: TRBV5-1
clone size: NA
J gene: TRBJ2-1
D gene: NA
CDR3 DNA: TGCGCCAGCAGCTTGGGGTGGGACTACAATGAGCAGTTCTTC
CDR3 protein: CASSLGWDYNEQFF

V gene: TRBV9
clone size: NA
J gene: TRBJ1-2
D gene: TRBD1
CDR3 DNA: TGTGCCAGCAGCGGAACAGGGGCCCTGTGGGGCTACACCTTC
CDR3 protein: CASSGTGALWGYTF

V gene: TRBV30
clone size: NA
J gene: TRBJ1-5
D gene: NA
CDR3 DNA: TGTGCCTGGAGTGTAGGGGCAGCTTCCAATCAGCCCCAGCATTTT
CDR3 protein: CAWSVGAASNQPQHF

V gene: TRBV5-1
clone size: NA
J gene: TRBJ2-2
D gene: NA
CDR3 DNA: TGCGCCAGCAGCCAGGGACGCCGAACGAACACCGGGGAGCTGTTTTTT
CDR3 protein: CASSQGRRTNTGELFF

V gene: TRBV6-2/TRBV6-3
clone size: NA
J gene: TRBJ2-7
D gene: NA
CDR3 DNA: TGTGCCAGCAGTTACGTCTACGAGCAGTACTTC
CDR3 protein: CASSYVYEQYF

V gene: TRBV6-2/TRBV6-3
clone size: NA
J gene: TRBJ1-2
D gene: TRBD1
CDR3 DNA: TGTGCCAGGGGGACAGGGTGTGCCTATGGCTACACCTTC
CDR3 protein: CARGTGCAYGYTF

V gene: TRBV20-1
clone size: NA
J gene: TRBJ2-5
D gene: NA
CDR3 DNA: TGCAGTGCGGGATGGCCTGAAAATGGGATCCAGTACTTC
CDR3 protein: CSAGWPENGIQYF

V gene: TRBV10-2
clone size: NA
J gene: TRBJ2-5
D gene: NA
CDR3 DNA: TGCGCCAGCAGTGAGGACAGGATAGGGGAGACCCAGTACTTC
CDR3 protein: CASSEDRIGETQYF

V gene: TRBV3-1
clone size: NA
J gene: TRBJ2-5
D gene: NA
CDR3 DNA: TGTGCCAGCAGCCAAGATGGCGAGACCCAGTACTTC
CDR3 protein: CASSQDGETQYF

V gene: TRBV6-2/TRBV6-3
clone size: NA
J gene: TRBJ1-2
D gene: TRBD1
CDR3 DNA: TGTGCCAGCAGTCTACCCCGCAGGGGGCCCCACTATGGCTACACCTTC
CDR3 protein: CASSLPRRGPHYGYTF

V gene: TRBV2
clone size: once
J gene: TRBJ2-3
D gene: TRBD2
CDR3 DNA: TGTGCCAGCAGGCCCCAACTAGCGGGGGGGAGCACAGATACGCAGTATTTT
CDR3 protein: CASRPQLAGGSTDTQYF

V gene: TRBV15
clone size: NA
J gene: TRBJ2-3
D gene: TRBD1
CDR3 DNA: TGTGCCACCAGTTGGGGGACAGTAACAACAGATACGCAGTATTTT
CDR3 protein: CATSWGTVTTDTQYF

V gene: TRBV4-1
clone size: NA
J gene: TRBJ2-5
D gene: NA
CDR3 DNA: TGCGCCAGCAGCCAGGCTCCCCAAGAGACCCAGTACTTC
CDR3 protein: CASSQAPQETQYF

V gene: TRBV14
clone size: NA
J gene: TRBJ2-5
D gene: NA
CDR3 DNA: TGTGCCAGCAGCCAATTCCGGGGGTCCGAGACCCAGTACTTC
CDR3 protein: CASSQFRGSETQYF

V gene: TRBV29-1
clone size: once
J gene: TRBJ2-3
D gene: NA
CDR3 DNA: TGCAGCGTTTCCGATACGCAGTATTTT
CDR3 protein: CSVSDTQYF

V gene: TRBV27
clone size: few
J gene: TRBJ2-7
D gene: NA
CDR3 DNA: TGTGCCAGCAGTCCCTCGAGGGCACCCTCCTACGAGCAGTACTTC
CDR3 protein: CASSPSRAPSYEQYF

V gene: TRBV6-5
clone size: once
J gene: TRBJ2-1
D gene: NA
CDR3 DNA: TGTGCCAGCAGGGCTAGAAATGAGCAGTTCTTC
CDR3 protein: CASRARNEQFF

V gene: TRBV30
clone size: NA
J gene: TRBJ1-2
D gene: NA
CDR3 DNA: TGTGCCTGGAGGGAAGTTGGAGCTAACTATGGCTACACCTTC
CDR3 protein: CAWREVGANYGYTF

V gene: TRBV5-8
clone size: NA
J gene: TRBJ1-3
D gene: NA
CDR3 DNA: TGTGCCAGCAGCCCGCTATCGAGCTCTGGAAACACCATATATTTT
CDR3 protein: CASSPLSSSGNTIYF

V gene: TRBV5-4
clone size: NA
J gene: TRBJ1-2
D gene: NA
CDR3 DNA: TGTGCCAGCAGCTTCCTAGGGGATGGCTACACCTTC
CDR3 protein: CASSFLGDGYTF

V gene: TRBV28
clone size: NA
J gene: TRBJ1-5
D gene: NA
CDR3 DNA: TGTGCCAGCAGTTTATGGGCTGGCAATCAGCCCCAGCATTTT
CDR3 protein: CASSLWAGNQPQHF